Sequencing of this T cell receptor (beta chain) was carried out in a study of T-cell reconstitution after alpha-beta-depleted transplantation in children. Unique molecular identifiers were incorporated when the TCRbeta library was constructed. Each CDR3 protein gets one entry after TCRdb re-called the PCR reads with MiXCR. The table records 250,000 to 350,000 distinct CDR3 sequences, over 8% of them present only once. This clonotype was observed a handful of times. Sequencing was performed on PBMCs from the stem cell graft donor, taken from the stem cell graft. This sequence originates from a human donor who donated a stem cell graft to a child with SCID.

The CDR3 region has the DNA TGTGCCAGCAGGGGACAGAGAACAGATACGCAGTATTTT. Protein sequence: CASRGQRTDTQYF. The rearrangement joins TRBV13 to TRBJ2-3; 7 nucleotides line up with TRBD1. From germline, CDR1 is PRHDT and CDR2 FYEKMQ (reference sequence). The CDR3 has 13 amino acids. Trimming cost V 6 bases and J 3 bases; bases outside gene matches: 3.